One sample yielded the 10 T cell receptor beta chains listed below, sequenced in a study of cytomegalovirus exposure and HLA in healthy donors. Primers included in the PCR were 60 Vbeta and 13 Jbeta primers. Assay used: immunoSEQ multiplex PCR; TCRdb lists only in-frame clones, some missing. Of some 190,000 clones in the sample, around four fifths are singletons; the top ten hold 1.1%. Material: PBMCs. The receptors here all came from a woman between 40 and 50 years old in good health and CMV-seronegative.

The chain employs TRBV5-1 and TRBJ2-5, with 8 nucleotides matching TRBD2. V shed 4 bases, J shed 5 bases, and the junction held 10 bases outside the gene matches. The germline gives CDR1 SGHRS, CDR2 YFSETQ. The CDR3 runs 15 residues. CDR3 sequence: CASSPPGGEGETQYF. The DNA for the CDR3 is TGCGCCAGCAGCCCTCCGGGAGGGGAGGGGGAGACCCAGTACTTC.

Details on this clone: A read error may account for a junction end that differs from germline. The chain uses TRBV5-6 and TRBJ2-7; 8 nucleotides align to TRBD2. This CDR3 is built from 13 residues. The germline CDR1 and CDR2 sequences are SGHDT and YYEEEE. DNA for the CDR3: TGTGCCAGCAGCTTGGCCGATATGGGACTAGGTCTCTTC. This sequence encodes CASSLADMGLGLF.

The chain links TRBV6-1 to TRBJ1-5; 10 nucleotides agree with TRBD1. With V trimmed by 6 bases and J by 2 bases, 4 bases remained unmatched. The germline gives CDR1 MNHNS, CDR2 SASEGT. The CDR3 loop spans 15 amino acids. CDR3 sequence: CASSVGTGGNQPQHF. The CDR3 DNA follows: TGTGCCAGCAGCGTCGGGACAGGGGGCAATCAGCCCCAGCATTTT.

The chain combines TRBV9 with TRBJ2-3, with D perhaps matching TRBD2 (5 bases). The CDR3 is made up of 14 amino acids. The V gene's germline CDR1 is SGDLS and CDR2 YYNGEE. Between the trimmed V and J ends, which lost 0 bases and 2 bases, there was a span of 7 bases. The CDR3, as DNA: TGTGCCAGCAGCGTAGCGGGATACACAGATACGCAGTATTTT. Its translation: CASSVAGYTDTQYF.

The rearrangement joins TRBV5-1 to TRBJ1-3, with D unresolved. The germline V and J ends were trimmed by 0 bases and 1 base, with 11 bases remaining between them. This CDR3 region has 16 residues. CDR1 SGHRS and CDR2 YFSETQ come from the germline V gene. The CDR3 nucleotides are TGCGCCAGCAGCTTGGTGTTTTCCGAGTCTGGAAACACCATATATTTT. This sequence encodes CASSLVFSESGNTIYF.

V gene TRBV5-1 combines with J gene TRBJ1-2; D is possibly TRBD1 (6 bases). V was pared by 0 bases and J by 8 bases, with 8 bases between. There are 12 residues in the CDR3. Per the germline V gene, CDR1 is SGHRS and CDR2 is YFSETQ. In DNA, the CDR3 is TGCGCCAGCAGCTTGGACAGGGTCGGCTACACCTTC. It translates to CASSLDRVGYTF.

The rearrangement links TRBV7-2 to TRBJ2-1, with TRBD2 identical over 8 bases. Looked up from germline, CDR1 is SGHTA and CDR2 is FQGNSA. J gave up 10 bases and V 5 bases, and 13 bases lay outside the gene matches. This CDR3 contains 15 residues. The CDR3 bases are TGTGCCAGCAGCGTGATGAGCGGGAGTGTAGGGGAGCAGTTCTTC. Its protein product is CASSVMSGSVGEQFF. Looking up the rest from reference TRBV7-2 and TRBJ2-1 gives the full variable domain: GAGVSQSPSNKVTEKGKDVELRCDPISGHTALYWYRQSLGQGLEFLIYFQGNSAPDKSGLPSDRFSAERTGGSVSTLTIQRTQQEDSAVYLCASSVMSGSVGEQFFGPGTRLTVL.

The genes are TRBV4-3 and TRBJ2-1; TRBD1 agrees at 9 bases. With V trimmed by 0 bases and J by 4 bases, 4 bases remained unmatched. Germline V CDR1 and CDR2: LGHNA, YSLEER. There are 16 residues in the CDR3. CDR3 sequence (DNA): TGCGCCAGCAGCCAAGACGGGACAGGGAATTACAATGAGCAGTTCTTC. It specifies CASSQDGTGNYNEQFF.

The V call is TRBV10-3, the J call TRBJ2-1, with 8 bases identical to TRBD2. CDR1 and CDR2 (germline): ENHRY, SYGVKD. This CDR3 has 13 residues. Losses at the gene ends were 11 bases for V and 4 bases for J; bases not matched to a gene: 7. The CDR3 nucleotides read TGTGCCTCCGCGGGAGGCAATTACAATGAGCAGTTCTTC. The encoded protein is CASAGGNYNEQFF.

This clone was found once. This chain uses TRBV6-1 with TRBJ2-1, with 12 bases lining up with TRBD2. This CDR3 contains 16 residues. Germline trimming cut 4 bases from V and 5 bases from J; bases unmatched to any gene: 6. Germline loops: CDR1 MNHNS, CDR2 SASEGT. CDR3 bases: TGTGCCAGCAGTGGCCGGTGGACTAGCGGGGACAATGAGCAGTTCTTC. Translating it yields CASSGRWTSGDNEQFF.